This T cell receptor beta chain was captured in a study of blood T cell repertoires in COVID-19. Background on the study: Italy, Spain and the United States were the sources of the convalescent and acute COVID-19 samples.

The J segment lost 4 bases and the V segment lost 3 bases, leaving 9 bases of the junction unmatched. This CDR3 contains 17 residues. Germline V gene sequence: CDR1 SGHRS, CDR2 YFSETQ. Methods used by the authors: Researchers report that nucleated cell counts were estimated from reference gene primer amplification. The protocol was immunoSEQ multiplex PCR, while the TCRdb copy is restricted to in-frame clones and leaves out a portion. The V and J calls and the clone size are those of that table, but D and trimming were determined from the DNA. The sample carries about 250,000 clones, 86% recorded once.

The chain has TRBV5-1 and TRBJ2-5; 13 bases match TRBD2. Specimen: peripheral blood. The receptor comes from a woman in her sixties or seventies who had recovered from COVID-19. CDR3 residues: CASSSTRTSGGRETQYF. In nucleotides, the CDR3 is TGCGCCAGCAGCTCCACTCGGACTAGCGGGGGTAGAGAGACCCAGTACTTC.